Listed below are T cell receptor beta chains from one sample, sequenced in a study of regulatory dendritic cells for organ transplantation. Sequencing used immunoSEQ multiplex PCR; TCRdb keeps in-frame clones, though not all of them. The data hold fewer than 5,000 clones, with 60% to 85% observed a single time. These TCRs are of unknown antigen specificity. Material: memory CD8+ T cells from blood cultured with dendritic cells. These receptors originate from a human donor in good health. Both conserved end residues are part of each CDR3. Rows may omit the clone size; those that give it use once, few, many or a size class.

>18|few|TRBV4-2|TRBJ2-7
CASSQDLLQGTVSYEQYF
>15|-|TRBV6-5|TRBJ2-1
CASSTPGLAGGEQFF
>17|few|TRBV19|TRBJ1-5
CASSLRDRGYSNQPQHF
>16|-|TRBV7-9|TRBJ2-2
CASSLRGARDTGELFF
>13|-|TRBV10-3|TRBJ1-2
CASSVNQGYGYTF
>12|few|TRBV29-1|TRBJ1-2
CSVEKGEGGYTF
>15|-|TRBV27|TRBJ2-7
CASRTILAEAYEQYF
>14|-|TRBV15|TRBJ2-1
CATSRELADNEQFF
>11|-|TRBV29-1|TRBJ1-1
CSVELNTEAFF
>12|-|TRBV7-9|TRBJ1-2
CASSLDNYGYTF
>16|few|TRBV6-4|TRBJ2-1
CASSDIAGGGYDEQFF
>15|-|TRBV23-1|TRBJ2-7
CASSQCAGGPYEQYF
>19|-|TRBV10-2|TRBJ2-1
CASSESSLVGQHFSNEQFF
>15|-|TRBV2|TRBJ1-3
CASSEGISSGNTIYF
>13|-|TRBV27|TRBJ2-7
CASSSGQGNEQYF
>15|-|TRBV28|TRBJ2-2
CASKSGVGDTGELFF
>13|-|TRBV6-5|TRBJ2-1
CASSPLSENEQFF
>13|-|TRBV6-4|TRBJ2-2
CASSDSGVGELFF
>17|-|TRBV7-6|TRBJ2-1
CASSLAGGPDNANEQFF
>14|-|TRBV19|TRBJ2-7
CASSIVTGAHEQYF
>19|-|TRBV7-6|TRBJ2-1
CASSFYAWGPAPPYNEQFF
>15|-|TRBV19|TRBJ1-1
CASSIFDTSHTEAFF
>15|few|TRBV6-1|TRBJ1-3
CASSERVASGNTIYF
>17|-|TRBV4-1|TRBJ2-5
CASSQDRLQSYQETQYF
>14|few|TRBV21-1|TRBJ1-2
CASSKGTNNYGYTF
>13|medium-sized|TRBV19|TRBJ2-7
CATGLDSSYEQYF
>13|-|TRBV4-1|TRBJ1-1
CASSLRGVTEAFF
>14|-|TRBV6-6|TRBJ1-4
CASDLTGNNEKLFF
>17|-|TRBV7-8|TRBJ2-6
CASSSVAGGSGANVLTF
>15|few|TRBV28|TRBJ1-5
CATKRPDTPNQPQHF
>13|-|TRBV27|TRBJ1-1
CASRVGANTEAFF
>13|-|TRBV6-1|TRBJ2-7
CASSLSGVYEQYF
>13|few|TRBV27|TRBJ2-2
CASSLVLAGELFF
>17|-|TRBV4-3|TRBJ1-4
CASRIRQGFSTNEKLFF
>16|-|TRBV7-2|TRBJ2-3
CASSLLTSGSTDTQYF
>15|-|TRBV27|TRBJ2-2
CASTPGGPGTGELFF
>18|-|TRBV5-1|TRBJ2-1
CASSRGRKTEDSYNEQFF
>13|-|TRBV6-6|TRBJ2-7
CASSYETTYEQYF
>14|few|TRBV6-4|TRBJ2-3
CASSDLAGGDTQYF
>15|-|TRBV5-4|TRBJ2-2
CASSPGTTNTGELFF
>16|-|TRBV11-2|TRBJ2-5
CASSLGFGAHQETQYF